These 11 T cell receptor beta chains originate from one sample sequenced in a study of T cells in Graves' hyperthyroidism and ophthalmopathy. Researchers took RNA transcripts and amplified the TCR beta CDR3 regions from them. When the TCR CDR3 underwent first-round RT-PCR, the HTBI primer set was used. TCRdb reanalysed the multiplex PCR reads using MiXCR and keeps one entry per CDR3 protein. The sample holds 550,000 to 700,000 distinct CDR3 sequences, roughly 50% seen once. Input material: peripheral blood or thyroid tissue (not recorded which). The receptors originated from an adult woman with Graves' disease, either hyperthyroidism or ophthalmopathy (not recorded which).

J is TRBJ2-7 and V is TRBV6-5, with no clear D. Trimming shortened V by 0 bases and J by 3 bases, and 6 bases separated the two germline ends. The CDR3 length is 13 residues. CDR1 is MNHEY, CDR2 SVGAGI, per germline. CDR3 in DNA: TGTGCCAGCAGTTACTCGAAGCGCTACGAGCAGTACTTC. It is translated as CASSYSKRYEQYF.

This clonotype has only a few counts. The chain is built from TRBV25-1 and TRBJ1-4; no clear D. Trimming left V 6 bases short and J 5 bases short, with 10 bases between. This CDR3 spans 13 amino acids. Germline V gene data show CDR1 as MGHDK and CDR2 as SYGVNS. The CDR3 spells CASSGYSNEKLFF. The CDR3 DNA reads TGTGCCAGCAGCGGATATTCGAATGAAAAACTGTTTTTT.

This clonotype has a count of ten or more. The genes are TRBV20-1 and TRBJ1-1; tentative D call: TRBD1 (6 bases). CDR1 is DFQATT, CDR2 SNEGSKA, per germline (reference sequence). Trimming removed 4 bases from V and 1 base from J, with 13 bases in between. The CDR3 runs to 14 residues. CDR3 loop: CSAKRGGANTEAFF. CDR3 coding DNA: TGCAGTGCTAAAAGGGGGGGTGCGAACACTGAAGCTTTCTTT.

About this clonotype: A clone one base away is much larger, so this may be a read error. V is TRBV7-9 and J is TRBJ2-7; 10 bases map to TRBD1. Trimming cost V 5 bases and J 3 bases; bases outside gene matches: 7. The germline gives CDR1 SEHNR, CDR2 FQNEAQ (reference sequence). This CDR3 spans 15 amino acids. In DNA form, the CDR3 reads TGTGCCAGCAGCCTCCTGACAGGGGGCTTCTACGAGCAGTACTTC. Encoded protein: CASSLLTGGFYEQYF.

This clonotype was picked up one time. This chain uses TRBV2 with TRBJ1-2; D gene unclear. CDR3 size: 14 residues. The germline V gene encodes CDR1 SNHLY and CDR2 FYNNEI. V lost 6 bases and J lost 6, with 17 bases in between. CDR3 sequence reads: CASSHESRFHGYTF. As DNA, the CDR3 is TGTGCCAGCAGCCATGAGAGCAGGTTCCATGGCTACACCTTC. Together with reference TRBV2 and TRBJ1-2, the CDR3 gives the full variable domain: EPEVTQTPSHQVTQMGQEVILRCVPISNHLYFYWYRQILGQKVEFLVSFYNNEISEKSEIFDDQFSVERPDGSNFTLKIRSTKLEDSAMYFCASSHESRFHGYTFGSGTRLTVV.

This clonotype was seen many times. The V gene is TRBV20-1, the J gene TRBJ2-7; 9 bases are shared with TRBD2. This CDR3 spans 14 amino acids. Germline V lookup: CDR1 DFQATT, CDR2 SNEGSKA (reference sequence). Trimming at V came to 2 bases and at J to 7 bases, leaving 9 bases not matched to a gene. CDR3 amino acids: CSARKDSGRSEQYF. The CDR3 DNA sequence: TGCAGTGCTAGAAAGGATAGCGGGAGAAGTGAGCAGTACTTC.

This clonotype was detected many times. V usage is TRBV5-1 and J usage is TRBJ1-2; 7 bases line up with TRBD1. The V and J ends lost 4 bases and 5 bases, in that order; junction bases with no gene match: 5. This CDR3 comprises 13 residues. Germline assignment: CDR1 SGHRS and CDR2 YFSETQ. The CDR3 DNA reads TGCGCCAGCAGCACCGGGACAGCGTATGGCTACACCTTC. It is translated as CASSTGTAYGYTF.

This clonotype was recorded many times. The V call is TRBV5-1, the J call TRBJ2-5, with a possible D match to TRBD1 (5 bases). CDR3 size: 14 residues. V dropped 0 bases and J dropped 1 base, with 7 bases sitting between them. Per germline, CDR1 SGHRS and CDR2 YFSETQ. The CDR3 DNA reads TGCGCCAGCAGCTTGGAAGGGGCCCAAGAGACCCAGTACTTC. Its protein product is CASSLEGAQETQYF.

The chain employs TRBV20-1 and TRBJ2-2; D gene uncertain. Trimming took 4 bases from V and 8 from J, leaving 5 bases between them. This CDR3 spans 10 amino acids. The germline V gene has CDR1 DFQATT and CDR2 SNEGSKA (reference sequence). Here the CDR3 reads CSAKAGELFF. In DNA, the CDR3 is TGCAGTGCTAAAGCAGGGGAGCTGTTTTTT.

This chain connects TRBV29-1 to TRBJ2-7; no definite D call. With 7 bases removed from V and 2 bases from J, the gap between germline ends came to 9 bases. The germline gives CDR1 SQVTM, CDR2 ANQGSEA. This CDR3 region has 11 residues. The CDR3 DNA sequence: TGCAGCGCCCGAGGCCCCTACGAGCAGTACTTC. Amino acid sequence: CSARGPYEQYF.

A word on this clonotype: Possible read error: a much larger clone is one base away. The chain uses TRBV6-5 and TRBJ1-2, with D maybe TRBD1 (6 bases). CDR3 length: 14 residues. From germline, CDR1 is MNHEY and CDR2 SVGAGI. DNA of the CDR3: TGTGACAGCCAGTCCCAAAAGGGGGGGCTCGGCTACACCTTC. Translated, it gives CDSQSQKGGLGYTF.